This T cell receptor (beta chain) was recorded in a study of blood T cell repertoires in COVID-19. Study details: From the United States, Italy and Spain came samples of acute and convalescent COVID-19. In each case, the material was cDNA or gDNA derived from T cells, B-cell-depleted T cells, or PBMCs.

CDR1 is MNHEY and CDR2 is SMNVEV in the germline V gene (reference sequence). The CDR3 covers 14 residues. Trimming took 5 bases from V and 4 from J; bases not matched to a gene: 5. Method: immunoSEQ multiplex PCR; TCRdb's copy keeps in-frame clones and lacks some. The table has around 230,000 clones, roughly nine tenths seen once. This rearrangement joins TRBV27 to TRBJ1-2; 9 bases are shared with TRBD1. The sample was peripheral blood. This TCR was sampled from a man aged 40-50 years with acute or convalescent COVID-19. DNA for the CDR3: TGTGCCAGCAGTCTGGGACAGGGCGGCTATGGCTACACCTTC. Protein: CASSLGQGGYGYTF.